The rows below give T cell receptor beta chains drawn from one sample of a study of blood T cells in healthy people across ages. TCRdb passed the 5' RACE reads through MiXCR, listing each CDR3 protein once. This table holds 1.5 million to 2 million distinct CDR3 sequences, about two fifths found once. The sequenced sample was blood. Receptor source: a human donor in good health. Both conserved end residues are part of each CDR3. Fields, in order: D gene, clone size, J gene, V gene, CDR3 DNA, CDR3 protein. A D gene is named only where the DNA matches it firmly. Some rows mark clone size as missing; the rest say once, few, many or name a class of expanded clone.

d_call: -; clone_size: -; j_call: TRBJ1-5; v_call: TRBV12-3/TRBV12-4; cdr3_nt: TGTGCCAGCAGTTTAGACGCGGAGGGCAATCAGCCCCAGCATTTT; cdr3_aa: CASSLDAEGNQPQHF
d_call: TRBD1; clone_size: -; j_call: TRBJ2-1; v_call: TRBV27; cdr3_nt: TGTGCCAGCAGCCGACAGGGGCCCCTAGGGGAGCAGTTCTTC; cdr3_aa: CASSRQGPLGEQFF
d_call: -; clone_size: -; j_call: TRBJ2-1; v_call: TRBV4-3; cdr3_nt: TGCGCCAGCAGCCTTAAGGCACGGGACCTTTTCAATGAGCAGTTCTTC; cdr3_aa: CASSLKARDLFNEQFF
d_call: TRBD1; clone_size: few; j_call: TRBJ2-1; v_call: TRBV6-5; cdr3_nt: TGTGCCAGCAGCCGACAGGGCCACTTATACAATGAGCAGTTCTTC; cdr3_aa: CASSRQGHLYNEQFF
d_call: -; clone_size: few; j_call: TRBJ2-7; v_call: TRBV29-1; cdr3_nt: TGCAGTACCCGGTCCCAAACCTACGAGCAGTACTTC; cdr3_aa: CSTRSQTYEQYF
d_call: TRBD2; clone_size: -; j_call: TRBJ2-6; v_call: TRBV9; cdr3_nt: TGTGCCAGCAGCGCGGGGGAGGGTTCTGGGGCCAACGTCCTGACTTTC; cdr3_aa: CASSAGEGSGANVLTF
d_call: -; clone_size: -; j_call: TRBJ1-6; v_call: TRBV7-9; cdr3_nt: TGTGCCAGCAGCTTAGGGGAGAGGACACCCCTCCACTTT; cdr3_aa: CASSLGERTPLHF
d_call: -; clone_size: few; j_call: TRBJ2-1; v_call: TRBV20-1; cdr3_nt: TGCAGTGCTAGAGATTTCCAGGGCTCGAGGTACAATGAGCAGTTCTTC; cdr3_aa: CSARDFQGSRYNEQFF
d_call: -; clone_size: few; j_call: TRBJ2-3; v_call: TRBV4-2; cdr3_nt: TGTGCCAGCAGCCAATCGGGCCCCCCGGCGGATACGCAGTATTTT; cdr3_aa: CASSQSGPPADTQYF
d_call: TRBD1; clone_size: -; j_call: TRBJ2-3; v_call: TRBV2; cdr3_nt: TGTGCCAGCAGATACTTGGACAGGAACACAGATACGCAGTATTTT; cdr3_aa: CASRYLDRNTDTQYF
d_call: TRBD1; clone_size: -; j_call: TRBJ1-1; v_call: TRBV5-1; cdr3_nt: TGCGCCAGCAGCTTGGTCTGGACAGGGGGACAGAACACTGAAGCTTTCTTT; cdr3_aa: CASSLVWTGGQNTEAFF
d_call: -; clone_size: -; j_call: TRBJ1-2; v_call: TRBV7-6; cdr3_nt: TGTGCCAGCAGTAAAGCTGGTTCTAACTATGGCTACACCTTC; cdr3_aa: CASSKAGSNYGYTF
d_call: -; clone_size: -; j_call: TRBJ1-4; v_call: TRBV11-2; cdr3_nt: TGTGCCAGCAGCTTAGGAGGGGTTGAAAAACTGTTTTTT; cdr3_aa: CASSLGGVEKLFF
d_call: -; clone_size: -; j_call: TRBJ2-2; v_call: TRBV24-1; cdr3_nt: TGTGCCACCAGTGAGCAAGGTTCCGGGGAGCTGTTTTTT; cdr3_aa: CATSEQGSGELFF
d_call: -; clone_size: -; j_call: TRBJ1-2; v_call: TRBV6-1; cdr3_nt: TGTGCCAGCAGTGAGGCAGTTAACTATGGCTACACCTTC; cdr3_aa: CASSEAVNYGYTF
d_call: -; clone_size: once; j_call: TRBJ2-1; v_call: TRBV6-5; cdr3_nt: TGTGCCGGCAGTTCCCACGGGCGCGAGCAGTTCTTC; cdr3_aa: CAGSSHGREQFF
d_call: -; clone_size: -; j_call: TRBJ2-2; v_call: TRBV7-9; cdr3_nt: TGTGCCAGCAGCACCCGGACAGACGGGGAGCTGTTTTTT; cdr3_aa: CASSTRTDGELFF
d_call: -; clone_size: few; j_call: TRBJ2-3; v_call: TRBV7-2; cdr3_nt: TGTGCCAGCAGCTTAGAGGTCTCCGGGGGAAACACAGATGCGCAGTATTTT; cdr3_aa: CASSLEVSGGNTDAQYF
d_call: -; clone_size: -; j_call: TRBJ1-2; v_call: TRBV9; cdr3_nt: TGTGCCAGCAGCGCAGTCGAGGACTATGGCTACACCTTC; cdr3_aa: CASSAVEDYGYTF
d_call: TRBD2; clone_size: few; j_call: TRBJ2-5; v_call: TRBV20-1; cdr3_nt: TGCAGTGCTGGGGGGGATCCCAGAGGGGAGACCCAGTACTTC; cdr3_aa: CSAGGDPRGETQYF
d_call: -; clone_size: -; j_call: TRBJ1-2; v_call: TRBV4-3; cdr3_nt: TGCGCCAGTACGCCGGACATCAGGGGTTCTGGCTACACCTTC; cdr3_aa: CASTPDIRGSGYTF
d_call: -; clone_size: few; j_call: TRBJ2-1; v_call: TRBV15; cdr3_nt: TGTGCCACCAGCAGAGATCTAGGGGTCTATGAGCAGTTCTTC; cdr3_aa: CATSRDLGVYEQFF
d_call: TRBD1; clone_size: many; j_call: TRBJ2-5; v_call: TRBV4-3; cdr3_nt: TGCGCCAGCAGCCAAGCTCCAGGGGGCTGGGAGACCCAGTACTTC; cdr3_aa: CASSQAPGGWETQYF
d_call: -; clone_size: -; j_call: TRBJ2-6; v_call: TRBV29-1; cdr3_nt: TGCAGCGTTGAATGGAGTGGTGGGGCCAACGTCCTGACTTTC; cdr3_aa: CSVEWSGGANVLTF
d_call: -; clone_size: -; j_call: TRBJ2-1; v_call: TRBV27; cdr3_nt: TGTGCCAGCAGTTTAGAGGCCAACCCGTACTTCTCCTACAATGAGCAGTTCTTC; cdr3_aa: CASSLEANPYFSYNEQFF
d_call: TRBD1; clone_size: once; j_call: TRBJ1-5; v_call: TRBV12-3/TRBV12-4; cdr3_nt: TGTGCCAGCACCACACAGGGGCTGGGGCAGCCCCAGCATTTT; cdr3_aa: CASTTQGLGQPQHF
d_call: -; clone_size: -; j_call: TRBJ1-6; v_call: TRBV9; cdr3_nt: TGTGCCAGCAGCGGAACGGGCACAGCCTTAGGTTCACCCCTCCACTTT; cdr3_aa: CASSGTGTALGSPLHF
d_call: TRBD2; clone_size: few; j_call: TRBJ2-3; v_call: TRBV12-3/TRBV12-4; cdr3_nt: TGTGCCAGCAGTTTCGCGGCTAGCGGGGGGGCCACAGATACGCAGTATTTT; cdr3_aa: CASSFAASGGATDTQYF
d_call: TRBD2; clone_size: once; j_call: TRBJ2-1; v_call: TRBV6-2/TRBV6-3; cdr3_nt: TGTGCCAGCAGCGACGGGGGGGCCCATGAAACCCAGTTCTTC; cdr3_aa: CASSDGGAHETQFF
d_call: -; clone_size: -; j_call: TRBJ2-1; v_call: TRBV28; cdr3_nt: TGTGCCAGCGGCTATCAGGCGTCGGGGCAGTTCTTC; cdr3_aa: CASGYQASGQFF
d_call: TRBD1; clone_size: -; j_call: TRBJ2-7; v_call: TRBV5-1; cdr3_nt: TGCGCCAGCAGCTCGACAGGGGATCTTAACGAGCAGTACTTC; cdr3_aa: CASSSTGDLNEQYF
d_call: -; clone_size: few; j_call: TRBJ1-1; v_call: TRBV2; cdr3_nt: TGTGCCAGCAGAGCCGGAAGCACTGAAGCTTTCTTT; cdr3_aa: CASRAGSTEAFF
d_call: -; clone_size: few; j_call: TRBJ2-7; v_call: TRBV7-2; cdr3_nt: TGTGCCAGCAGCTTAGCTGGCAGGGGAGCTGTCTACGAGCAGTACTTC; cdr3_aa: CASSLAGRGAVYEQYF
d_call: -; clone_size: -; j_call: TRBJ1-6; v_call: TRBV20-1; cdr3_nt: TGCAGTGCTAGAGAGAGGGGGAAGACGGGTTCACCCCTCCACTTT; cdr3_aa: CSARERGKTGSPLHF
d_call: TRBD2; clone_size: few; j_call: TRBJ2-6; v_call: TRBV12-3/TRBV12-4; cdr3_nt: TGTGCCAGCTTGGTAGCGGGGGGGGCCAACGTCCTGACTTTC; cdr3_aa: CASLVAGGANVLTF
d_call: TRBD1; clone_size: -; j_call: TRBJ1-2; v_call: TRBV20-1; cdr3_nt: TGCAGTGCCCTGACAGGGGTGGCAAGAACCTATGGCTACACCTTC; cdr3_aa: CSALTGVARTYGYTF